The clone carrying this T cell receptor beta chain was counted only a few times. Its antigen remains unknown. This record belongs to a study of T cells in Graves' hyperthyroidism and ophthalmopathy. The investigators amplified TCR beta CDR3 regions from RNA transcripts. An initial round of RT-PCR targeting the TCR CDR3 relied on the HTBI primer set. TCRdb itself ran the multiplex PCR reads through MiXCR, one entry per CDR3 protein. Among about 720,000 distinct CDR3 sequences listed, approximately 19% were seen once. Germline lookup yields CDR1 LGHNT and CDR2 FRNRAP. The CDR3 totals 15 residues. V trimming: 3 bases; J trimming: 6 bases; junction bases outside the gene matches: 5. Notes on the study in general: The model predicted ophthalmopathy a median around six months before onset.

Each diagnosis was grounded in clinical symptoms, serum thyroxine and TRAb, thyroid ultrasound, and orbital computed tomography. The receptor was derived from a woman aged 45-59 years with Graves' hyperthyroidism that later progressed to Graves' ophthalmopathy. The chain couples TRBV12-5 to TRBJ2-2; TRBD2 matches 9 bases. The sample taken for sequencing was blood. The CDR3, as DNA: TGTGCTAGTGGTTTAAGCGGGGGGCGGGCCGGGGAGCTGTTTTTT. Its translation: CASGLSGGRAGELFF.